What follows are 23 T cell receptor beta chains derived from one specimen sequenced in a study of T-cell reconstitution after alpha-beta-depleted transplantation in children (dated by TCRdb to the mid-2010s). Library generation was performed with PCR. Sequencing was carried out with an Illumina HiSeq 2500. To normalize quantification of the TCRbeta repertoire, the TCR libraries were built with molecular barcoding that relied on unique molecular identifiers. Using fastp at Q25 and MiXCR, TCRdb reprocessed the public reads and kept productive beta chains. Every entry covers one CDR3 protein and lists the most common genes and DNA from its rows. The sample data list 120,000 or so distinct CDR3 sequences, and around a tenth of these were observed just once. Approximately 7.6% of the sample is taken by the ten largest. The sample here was PBMCs from the stem cell graft donor, taken from the stem cell graft. Receptors were obtained from a human donor who donated a stem cell graft to a child with acute lymphoblastic leukemia.

There are many counts of this clonotype. The chain uses TRBV6-5 and TRBJ1-1; the match to TRBD1 covers 8 bases. Germline V gives CDR1 MNHEY, CDR2 SVGAGI. This CDR3 contains 14 residues. The junction had 3 bases not matched to a gene; V was cut back by 5 bases and J by 1 base. The CDR3 sequence is CASSQGAGNTEAFF. Written as DNA, the CDR3 is TGTGCCAGCAGTCAGGGGGCAGGGAACACTGAAGCTTTCTTT.

This clonotype was seen ten or more times. The V and J genes are TRBV29-1 and TRBJ1-5, with 10 bases that match TRBD1. This CDR3 region has 15 residues. Per germline, CDR1 SQVTM and CDR2 ANQGSEA. V was clipped by 6 bases and J by 8 bases; unmatched bases: 13. CDR3 region: CSVRGGTGESEPQHF. The CDR3 coding sequence is TGCAGCGTACGTGGGGGGACAGGGGAAAGTGAGCCCCAGCATTTT.

This clonotype came up many times. V gene TRBV28 combines with J gene TRBJ1-6; D not certain. The V end lost 3 bases, the J end lost 9 bases, and 12 bases lay between the germline ends. The germline V gene has CDR1 MDHEN and CDR2 SYDVKM. The CDR3 consists of 14 residues. The CDR3 nucleotides read TGTGCCAGCAGTTTGAACTTTGAGGGTTCACCCCTCCACTTT. Amino acid sequence: CASSLNFEGSPLHF.

This clonotype was counted many times. The chain employs TRBV5-5 and TRBJ1-1; D remains unclear. The CDR3 spans 14 residues. From germline, CDR1 is SGHKS and CDR2 YYEKEE (reference sequence). V was cut by 1 base and J by 1 base, with 8 bases left in between. CDR3 in DNA: TGTGCCAGCAGCTTGAACGGGTGGAACACTGAAGCTTTCTTT. This gives the protein CASSLNGWNTEAFF.

The sample holds a few counts of this clonotype. The genes are TRBV19 and TRBJ1-1, with D tentatively TRBD1 (5 bases). The CDR3 spans 13 residues. From germline, CDR1 is LNHDA and CDR2 SQIVND (reference sequence). As DNA, the CDR3 is TGTGCTTCGACAGAATCCATGAACACTGAAGCTTTCTTT. It codes for CASTESMNTEAFF.

This clonotype was observed many times. The V call is TRBV29-1, the J call TRBJ1-5; D ambiguous. Germline V gene sequence: CDR1 SQVTM, CDR2 ANQGSEA. V lost 4 bases and J 11 bases, leaving 15 bases between the germline ends. This CDR3 has 12 residues. The CDR3 nucleotides read TGCAGCGTTGTAAGCGAGGGCAAGGCCCAGCATTTT. Its protein is CSVVSEGKAQHF.

This clonotype occurred many times. V and J are TRBV10-3 and TRBJ1-5; D possibly corresponds to TRBD1 (5 bases). Germline CDR1 and CDR2: ENHRY and SYGVKD. Trimming took off 4 bases at V and 6 bases at J, with 13 bases between the two ends. The CDR3 extends over 14 amino acids. The CDR3 DNA follows: TGTGCCATCAGTGTGGCGGGGGTTGCTCAGCCCCAGCATTTT. Amino acids: CAISVAGVAQPQHF.

This clonotype occurred a few times. The chain combines TRBV7-8 with TRBJ1-2; a weak D match, TRBD1 (5 bases). Between the trimmed V and J ends, which lost 2 bases and 4 bases, there was a span of 29 bases. The CDR3 runs to 20 residues. Germline lookup yields CDR1 SGHVS and CDR2 FQNEAQ. The CDR3 nucleotides read TGTGCCAGCAGCTTACAAAGTTCCGGGCAGGGCTCACATTCTCCCTATGGCTACACCTTC. Its translation: CASSLQSSGQGSHSPYGYTF.

Ten or more counts support this clonotype. V is TRBV7-9 and J is TRBJ1-1, with D possibly being TRBD1 (5 bases). CDR1 and CDR2 from the germline V gene are SEHNR and FQNEAQ (reference sequence). V lost 5 bases, J lost 5 bases, and 18 bases lay in between. This CDR3 has 15 residues. CDR3 amino acids: CASSGWVLEGTEAFF. The CDR3 DNA follows: TGTGCCAGCAGCGGGTGGGTCTTGGAGGGGACTGAAGCTTTCTTT.

This clonotype was observed at least ten times. This sequence joins TRBV20-1 and TRBJ2-7; 8 bases line up with TRBD1. CDR1 DFQATT and CDR2 SNEGSKA come from the germline V gene (reference sequence). The CDR3 spans 12 residues. J gave up 3 bases and V 7 bases, and 5 bases lay outside the gene matches. The DNA of the CDR3 is TGCAGTGATCAGGGACAGGACTACGAGCAGTACTTC. This sequence encodes CSDQGQDYEQYF.

This clonotype has at least ten counts. V usage is TRBV6-5 and J usage is TRBJ1-2, with D tentatively TRBD1 (6 bases). CDR1 and CDR2 from the germline V gene are MNHEY and SVGAGI. This CDR3 has 15 residues. Deletions cut 5 bases from V and 4 bases from J, with 17 bases between. Written as DNA, the CDR3 is TGTGCCAGCAGTCCCTCACAGGGTATGGGCTATGGCTACACCTTC. Encoded protein: CASSPSQGMGYGYTF.

This clonotype was counted ten times or more. CDR3 nucleotide sequence: TGCAGCGTTGTAGTTTACGGCTCCTACAATGAGCAGTTCTTC. Translation gives CSVVVYGSYNEQFF. The gene calls are TRBV29-1 and TRBJ2-1; D is uncertain. Germline-derived CDR1 and CDR2 are SQVTM and ANQGSEA. The CDR3 sequence is 14 residues long. Trimming took off 4 bases at V and 0 bases at J, with 10 bases between the two ends.

This clonotype was seen repeatedly, ten times or more. The chain joins TRBV7-9 to TRBJ2-7; 7 nucleotides match TRBD2. The CDR3 runs 15 residues. V lost 4 bases to trimming and J lost 1 base; unmatched junction nucleotides: 7. Germline values: CDR1 SEHNR, CDR2 FQNEAQ (reference sequence). The CDR3 nucleotides read TGTGCCAGCAGCTGGGAGGGCCGTCCTTCCTACGAGCAGTACTTC. It codes for CASSWEGRPSYEQYF.

This clonotype was counted many times. The rearrangement links TRBV3-1 to TRBJ2-7; D is undetermined. Trimming left V 4 bases short and J 5 bases short, with 9 bases between. The CDR3 is 12 residues long. The germline gives CDR1 LGHDT, CDR2 YNNKEL (reference sequence). The CDR3: CASSRYANEQYF. Written as DNA, the CDR3 is TGTGCCAGCAGCCGTTACGCTAACGAGCAGTACTTC.

This clonotype was found many times. This rearrangement joins TRBV14 to TRBJ2-4; perhaps TRBD2 as D (5 bases). V lost 4 bases and J 0 bases, leaving 10 bases between the germline ends. CDR3 length: 15 residues. Per germline, CDR1 SGHDN and CDR2 FVKESK. The CDR3 DNA reads TGTGCCAGCAGCCCGGCGGGTCTAGCCAAAAACATTCAGTACTTC. Encoded protein: CASSPAGLAKNIQYF.

This clonotype was counted a single time. This chain uses TRBV5-1 with TRBJ2-1; no clear D gene. The germline V gene encodes CDR1 SGHRS and CDR2 YFSETQ. The CDR3 is 12 residues long. Trimming removed 5 bases from V and 9 bases from J, with 12 bases in between. In nucleotides, the CDR3 is TGCGCCAGCAGTACGACTCTCGCTGAGCAGTTCTTC. Translated, it gives CASSTTLAEQFF.

This clonotype was seen ten or more times. The chain has TRBV18 and TRBJ2-7; tentatively, D is TRBD1 (5 bases). The CDR3 runs 17 residues. V was clipped by 4 bases and J by 3 bases, with 22 bases between them. Germline V gene data show CDR1 as KGHSH and CDR2 as LQKENI. The DNA of the CDR3 is TGTGCCAGCTCACTATCCCCCGTGCAGGGAATAAGCTACGAGCAGTACTTC. Translating gives CASSLSPVQGISYEQYF.

In this sample, this clonotype turned up many times. This rearrangement joins TRBV10-3 to TRBJ2-7; a possible D gene is TRBD1 (6 bases). The V and J ends lost 5 bases and 7 bases respectively, with 9 bases between them. The CDR3 covers 11 residues. Germline V lookup: CDR1 ENHRY, CDR2 SYGVKD. CDR3 sequence reads: CAISTTGEQYF. The CDR3 coding sequence is TGTGCCATCAGTACCACAGGGGAGCAGTACTTC.

This clonotype was counted many times. This chain connects TRBV12-3 or TRBV12-4 to TRBJ2-1; 8 nucleotides align to TRBD2. There are 17 residues in the CDR3. Losses at the gene ends were 0 bases for V and 5 bases for J; bases not matched to a gene: 9. This CDR3 is CASSLASGDPLDNEQFF. For the CDR3, the DNA is TGTGCCAGCAGTTTAGCTAGCGGGGACCCTCTGGACAATGAGCAGTTCTTC.

This clonotype has at least ten counts. In DNA form, the CDR3 reads TGCAGCGTTGCTGTCTCTAGAAAACTGTTTTTT. This encodes CSVAVSRKLFF. The V call is TRBV29-1, the J call TRBJ1-4, with no clear D. The CDR3 spans 11 residues. Deletions cut 4 bases from V and 10 bases from J, with 10 bases between. From germline, CDR1 is SQVTM and CDR2 ANQGSEA.

To note about this clonotype: A much larger clone is a single base away; this may be a read error. The chain recombines TRBV24-1 with TRBJ2-5; D may match TRBD1 or TRBD2 (6 bases each). This CDR3 spans 17 amino acids. The germline gives CDR1 KGHDR, CDR2 SFDVKD. V lost 4 bases and J 7 bases, leaving 24 bases between the germline ends. As DNA, the CDR3 is TGTGCCACCAGTGAAAGATGGGGGGCCGACAGAGAAGCGACCCAGTACTTC. Amino acid sequence: CATSERWGADREATQYF.

This clonotype was seen repeatedly, ten times or more. V is TRBV6-6 and J is TRBJ2-2; D remains unclear. Germline V gene data show CDR1 as MNHNY and CDR2 as SVGAGI (reference sequence). This CDR3 has 10 residues. Trimming pared 6 bases from V and 6 bases from J, leaving 2 bases between. In DNA form, the CDR3 reads TGTGCCAGCAGCGCCGGGGAGCTGTTTTTT. Translating it yields CASSAGELFF.

The chain has TRBV12-3 or TRBV12-4 and TRBJ1-5; the match to TRBD1 covers 8 bases. The CDR3 is made up of 15 amino acids. After removal of 4 bases from V and 6 bases from J, the junction contained 8 bases not matched to a gene. The CDR3 here is CASSSQGARGQPQHF. In nucleotides, the CDR3 is TGTGCCAGCAGTTCCCAGGGGGCGCGAGGTCAGCCCCAGCATTTT.